A selection of T cell receptor beta chains follows, all from one sample in a study of CD8 T cells in Susac syndrome. TCRdb recomputed calls from the immunoSEQ multiplex PCR reads with MiXCR, one row per CDR3 protein. The sample shows approximately 190,000 distinct CDR3 sequences, under 95% of them seen only once. Sequencing was carried out using CD4+ T cells from PBMCs. These receptors all come from a human donor in good health. CDR3s leave out the opening cysteine and the closing phenylalanine or tryptophan.

v_gene	j_gene	CDR3aa
TRBV7-2	TRBJ2-7	ASSPSTGQSYEQY
TRBV30	TRBJ1-5	AWSRTSNQPQH
TRBV2	TRBJ2-1	ASSERTGNYNEQF
TRBV20-1	TRBJ1-1	SADWMTGMNTEAF
TRBV6-5	TRBJ2-7	ASSYSRLRGGRTYEQY
TRBV5-1	TRBJ2-2	ASSTRQGDTGELF
TRBV6-1	TRBJ2-2	ASEARWGNTGELF
TRBV6-5	TRBJ2-7	ASRRQGNEQY
TRBV7-8	TRBJ1-2	ASSLTSGRGDGYT
TRBV7-8	TRBJ1-5	ASSQDTSWAQPQH
TRBV4-2	TRBJ2-1	ASSHPPPRGGAYNEQF
TRBV6-2/TRBV6-3	TRBJ2-3	ASSYRLAGGRDTQY
TRBV7-8	TRBJ2-7	ASSPRPVTSYEQY
TRBV3-1	TRBJ1-5	ASSQDYGGFQPQH
TRBV6-6	TRBJ2-1	ASSSPLVSNEQF
TRBV3-1	TRBJ1-1	ASSQAGLQNTEAF
TRBV12-3/TRBV12-4	TRBJ1-1	AALNPGTGTTEAF
TRBV7-2	TRBJ2-6	ASSPGGGSGANVLT
TRBV28	TRBJ2-3	AGNSRVGSTDTQY
TRBV4-1	TRBJ1-2	ASSHVLRDHYGYT
TRBV29-1	TRBJ1-1	SVDLTRGTEAF
TRBV6-6	TRBJ1-5	ASRGTGGKGQPQH
TRBV7-9	TRBJ1-4	ASSAGQGINEKLF
TRBV9	TRBJ1-1	ASSVGQPNTEAF
TRBV7-2	TRBJ2-3	ASSLRGGYTDTQY
TRBV27	TRBJ1-2	ASRSGRKNRYGYT